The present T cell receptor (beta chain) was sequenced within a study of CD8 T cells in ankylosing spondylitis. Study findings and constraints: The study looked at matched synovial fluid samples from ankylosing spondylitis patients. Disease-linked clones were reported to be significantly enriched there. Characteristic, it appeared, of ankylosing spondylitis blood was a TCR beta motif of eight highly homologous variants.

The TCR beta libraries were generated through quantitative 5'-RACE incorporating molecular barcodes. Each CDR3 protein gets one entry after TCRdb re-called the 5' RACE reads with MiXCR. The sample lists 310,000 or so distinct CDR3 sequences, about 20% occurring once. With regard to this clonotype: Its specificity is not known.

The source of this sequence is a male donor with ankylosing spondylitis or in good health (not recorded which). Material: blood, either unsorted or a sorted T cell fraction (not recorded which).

In DNA form, the CDR3 reads TGTGCCAGCAGCTTGGGACTATCGGGATCAGATACGCAGTATTTT. Encoded protein: CASSLGLSGSDTQYF. The V call is TRBV7-2, the J call TRBJ2-3; 7 bases agree with TRBD2. V was pared by 3 bases and J by 4 bases, with 7 bases of the junction left unmatched. The CDR3 runs 15 residues. Per the germline V gene, CDR1 is SGHTA and CDR2 is FQGNSA.